This T cell receptor beta chain appears in the sequencing data of a study of OX40 agonist ivuxolimab in advanced cancers. Study in general: Mean age around 60 years, range roughly 23 to 79; approximately 83% male. Patients achieving partial responses numbered three: one hepatocellular carcinoma case and two cutaneous melanoma cases.

To note about this clone: Antigen specificity is unknown.

Study conclusions and caveats: Some patients without response likewise showed low normalized clonal expansion. Antigen targets of the expanded peripheral T cells went undetermined.

Profiled with immunoSEQ multiplex PCR; TCRdb holds only in-frame clones, not every one. The sample includes approximately 76,000 clones, 80% to 90% of them seen just once. The CDR3 loop spans 13 amino acids. Trimming cost V 7 bases and J 2 bases, with 9 bases left between them. The germline gives CDR1 SNHLY, CDR2 FYNNEI. This material consisted of CD4+ or CD8+ T cells sorted from blood, taken in a trial of the OX40 agonist ivuxolimab. This TCR derives from an adult with an advanced solid tumor such as melanoma, head and neck, liver or kidney cancer. This chain joins TRBV2 and TRBJ2-1; either TRBD1 or TRBD2 may fit D (5 bases each). CDR3 sequence reads: CASMGPPYNEQFF. DNA of the CDR3: TGTGCCAGCATGGGACCCCCCTACAATGAGCAGTTCTTC.